There are a few counts of the clone carrying this T cell receptor (beta chain). The target antigen is unknown. These data originate in a study of Graves' ophthalmopathy and Graves' hyperthyroidism. About the study: The authors collected peripheral blood at initial diagnosis, before any treatment.

The sequenced template was RNA, covering the TCR beta CDR3 region. An initial RT-PCR round employing HTBI primers preceded a second-round multiplex PCR. TCRdb analysed the multiplex PCR reads with MiXCR anew, one entry per CDR3 protein. This sample has 500,000 to 700,000 distinct CDR3 sequences; about a fifth occur once, and the top ten carry roughly 6.9%. The germline V gene encodes CDR1 SGHRS and CDR2 YFSETQ. V lost 0 bases, J lost 6 bases, and 10 bases lay in between. The CDR3 length is 13 residues. Study findings and constraints: Using a 13-signature model, the authors split ophthalmopathy from stable hyperthyroidism, with about 88% sensitivity and about 80% specificity.

The chain recombines TRBV5-1 with TRBJ2-7; D is unresolved. The sequenced sample was peripheral blood. The clonotype comes from a woman aged 18-35 years with stable Graves' hyperthyroidism. Some clones in this sample may be carry-over from other donors' samples. The CDR3 loop is CASSLAVASEQYF. The CDR3 coding sequence is TGCGCCAGCAGCTTGGCCGTAGCATCCGAGCAGTACTTC.